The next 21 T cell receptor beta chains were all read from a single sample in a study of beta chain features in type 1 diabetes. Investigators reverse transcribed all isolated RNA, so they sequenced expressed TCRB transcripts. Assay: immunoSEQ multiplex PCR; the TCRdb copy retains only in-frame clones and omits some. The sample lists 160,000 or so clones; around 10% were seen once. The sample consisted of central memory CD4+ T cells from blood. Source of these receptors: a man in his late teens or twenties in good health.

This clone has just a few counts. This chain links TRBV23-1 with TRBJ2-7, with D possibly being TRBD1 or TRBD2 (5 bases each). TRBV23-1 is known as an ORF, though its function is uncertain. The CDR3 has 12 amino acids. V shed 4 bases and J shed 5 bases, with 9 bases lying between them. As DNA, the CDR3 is TGCGCCAGCAGTCGGCGAGGGGACGAGCAGTACTTC. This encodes CASSRRGDEQYF.

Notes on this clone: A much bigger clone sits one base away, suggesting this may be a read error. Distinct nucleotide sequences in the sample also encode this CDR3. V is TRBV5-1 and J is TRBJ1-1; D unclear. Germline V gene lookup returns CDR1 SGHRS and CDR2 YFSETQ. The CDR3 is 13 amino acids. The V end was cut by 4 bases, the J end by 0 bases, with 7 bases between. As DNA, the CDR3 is TGCGCCAGCAGCGTTGTCATGAACACTGAAGCTTTCTTT. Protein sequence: CASSVVMNTEAFF. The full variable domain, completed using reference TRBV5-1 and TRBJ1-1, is KAGVTQTPRYLIKTRGQQVTLSCSPISGHRSVSWYQQTPGQGLQFLFEYFSETQRNKGNFPGRFSGRQFSNSRSEMNVSTLELGDSALYLCASSVVMNTEAFFGQGTRLTVV.

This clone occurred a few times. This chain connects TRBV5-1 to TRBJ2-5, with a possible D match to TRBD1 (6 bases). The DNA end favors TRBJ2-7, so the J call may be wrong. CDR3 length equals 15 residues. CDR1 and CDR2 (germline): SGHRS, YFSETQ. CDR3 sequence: CASSLYQDSLYEQYF. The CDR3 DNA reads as TGCGCCAGCAGCTTGTACCAGGACAGCCTCTACGAGCAGTACTTC.

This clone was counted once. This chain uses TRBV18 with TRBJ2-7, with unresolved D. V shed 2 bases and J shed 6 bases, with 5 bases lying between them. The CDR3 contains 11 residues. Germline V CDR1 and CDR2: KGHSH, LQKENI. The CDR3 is CASSPGVEQYF. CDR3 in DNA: TGTGCCAGCTCACCAGGGGTCGAGCAGTACTTC.

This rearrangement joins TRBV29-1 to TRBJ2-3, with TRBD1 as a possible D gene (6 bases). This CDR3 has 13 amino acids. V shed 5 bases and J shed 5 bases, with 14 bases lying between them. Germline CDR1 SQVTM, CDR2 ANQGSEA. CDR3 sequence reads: CSVLPTGKDTQYF. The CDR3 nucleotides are TGCAGCGTTCTACCGACAGGCAAAGATACGCAGTATTTT.

CDR3 amino acids: CASSEGTGGALRGETQYF. The CDR3 bases are TGTGCCAGCAGCGAGGGGACAGGGGGCGCTCTGCGCGGGGAGACCCAGTACTTC. The rearrangement joins TRBV9 to TRBJ2-5; TRBD1 agrees at 12 bases. The germline CDR1 and CDR2 sequences are SGDLS and YYNGEE. The ends lost 3 bases at V and 5 bases at J; junction bases unmatched: 14. The CDR3 is made up of 18 amino acids. Based on the CDR3 plus reference TRBV9 and TRBJ2-5, the full variable domain is DSGVTQTPKHLITATGQRVTLRCSPRSGDLSVYWYQQSLDQGLQFLIQYYNGEERAKGNILERFSAQQFPDLHSELNLSSLELGDSALYFCASSEGTGGALRGETQYFGPGTRLLVL.

The CDR3 DNA reads TGTGCCAGCAGCCCCCTCGGTGGACACAGGGCTGGAAACACCATATATTTT. Amino acid sequence: CASSPLGGHRAGNTIYF. V usage is TRBV14 and J usage is TRBJ1-3; tentatively, D is TRBD1 (6 bases). CDR1 and CDR2 from the germline V gene are SGHDN and FVKESK. Between the trimmed V and J ends, which lost 4 bases and 2 bases, there was a span of 18 bases. The CDR3 loop spans 17 amino acids.

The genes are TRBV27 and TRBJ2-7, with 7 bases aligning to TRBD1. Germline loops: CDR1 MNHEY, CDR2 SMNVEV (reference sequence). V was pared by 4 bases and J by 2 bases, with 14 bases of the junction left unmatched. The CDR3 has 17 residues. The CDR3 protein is CASSSASVRDSPYEQYF. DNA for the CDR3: TGTGCCAGCAGTTCAGCCAGCGTAAGGGACAGCCCCTACGAGCAGTACTTC.

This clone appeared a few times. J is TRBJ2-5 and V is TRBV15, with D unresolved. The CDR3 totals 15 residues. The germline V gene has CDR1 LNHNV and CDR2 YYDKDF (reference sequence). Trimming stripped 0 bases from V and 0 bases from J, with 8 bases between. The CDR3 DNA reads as TGTGCCACCAGCAGAGATCCCCTAAACCAAGAGACCCAGTACTTC. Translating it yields CATSRDPLNQETQYF.

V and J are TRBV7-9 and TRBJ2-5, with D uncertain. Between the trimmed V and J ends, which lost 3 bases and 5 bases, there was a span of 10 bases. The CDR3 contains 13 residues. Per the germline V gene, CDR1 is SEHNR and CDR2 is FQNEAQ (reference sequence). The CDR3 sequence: CASSFNPMETQYF. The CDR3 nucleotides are TGTGCCAGCAGCTTTAACCCGATGGAGACCCAGTACTTC.

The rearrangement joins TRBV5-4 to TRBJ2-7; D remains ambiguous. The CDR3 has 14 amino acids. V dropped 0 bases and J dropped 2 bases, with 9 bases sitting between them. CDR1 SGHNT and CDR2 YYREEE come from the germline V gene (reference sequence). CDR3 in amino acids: CASSLETGTYEQYF. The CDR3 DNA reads TGTGCCAGCAGCTTGGAAACTGGGACCTACGAGCAGTACTTC.

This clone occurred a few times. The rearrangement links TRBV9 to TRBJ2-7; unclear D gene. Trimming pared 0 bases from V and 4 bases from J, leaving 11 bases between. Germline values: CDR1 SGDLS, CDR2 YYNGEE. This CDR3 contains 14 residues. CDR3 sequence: CASSVAPGQYEQYF. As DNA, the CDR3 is TGTGCCAGCAGCGTAGCACCCGGTCAATACGAGCAGTACTTC.

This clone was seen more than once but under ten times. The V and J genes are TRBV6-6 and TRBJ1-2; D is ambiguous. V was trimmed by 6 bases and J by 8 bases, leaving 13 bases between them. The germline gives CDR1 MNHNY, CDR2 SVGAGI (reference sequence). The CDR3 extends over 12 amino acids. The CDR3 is CASSGPAGGYTF. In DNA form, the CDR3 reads TGTGCCAGCAGCGGACCCGCTGGGGGCTACACCTTC.

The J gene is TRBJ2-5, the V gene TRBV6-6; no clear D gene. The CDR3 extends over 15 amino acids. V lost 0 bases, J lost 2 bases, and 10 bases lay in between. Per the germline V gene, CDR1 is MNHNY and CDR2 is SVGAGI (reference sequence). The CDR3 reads CASSYSMATQETQYF. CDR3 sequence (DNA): TGTGCCAGCAGTTACTCGATGGCTACACAAGAGACCCAGTACTTC.

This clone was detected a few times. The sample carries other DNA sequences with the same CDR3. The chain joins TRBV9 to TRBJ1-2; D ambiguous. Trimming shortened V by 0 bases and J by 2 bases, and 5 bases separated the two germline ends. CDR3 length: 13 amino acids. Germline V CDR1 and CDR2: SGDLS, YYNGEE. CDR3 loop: CASSVDRNYGYTF. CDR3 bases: TGTGCCAGCAGCGTAGACAGAAACTATGGCTACACCTTC. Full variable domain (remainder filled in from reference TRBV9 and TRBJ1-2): DSGVTQTPKHLITATGQRVTLRCSPRSGDLSVYWYQQSLDQGLQFLIQYYNGEERAKGNILERFSAQQFPDLHSELNLSSLELGDSALYFCASSVDRNYGYTFGSGTRLTVV.

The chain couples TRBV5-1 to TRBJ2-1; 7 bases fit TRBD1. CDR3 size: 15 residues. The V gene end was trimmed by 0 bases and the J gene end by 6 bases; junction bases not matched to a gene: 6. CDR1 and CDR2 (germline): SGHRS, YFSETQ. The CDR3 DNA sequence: TGCGCCAGCAGCTTGGCCGGACAGGAGATCAATGAGCAGTTCTTC. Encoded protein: CASSLAGQEINEQFF.

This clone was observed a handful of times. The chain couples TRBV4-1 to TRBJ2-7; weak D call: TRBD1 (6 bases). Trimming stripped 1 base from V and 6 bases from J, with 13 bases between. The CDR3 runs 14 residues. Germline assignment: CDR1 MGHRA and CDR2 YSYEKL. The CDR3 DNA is TGCGCCAGCAGCCAAGGACAGGTAAAAGGCGAGCAGTACTTC. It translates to CASSQGQVKGEQYF.

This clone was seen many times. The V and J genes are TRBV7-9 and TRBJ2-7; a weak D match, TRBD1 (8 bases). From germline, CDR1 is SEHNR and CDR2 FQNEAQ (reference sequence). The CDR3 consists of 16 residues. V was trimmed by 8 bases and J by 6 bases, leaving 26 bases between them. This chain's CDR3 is CASWEGTGGFVSEQYF. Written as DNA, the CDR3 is TGTGCCAGCTGGGAGGGGACAGGCGGATTCGTGAGCGAGCAGTACTTC.

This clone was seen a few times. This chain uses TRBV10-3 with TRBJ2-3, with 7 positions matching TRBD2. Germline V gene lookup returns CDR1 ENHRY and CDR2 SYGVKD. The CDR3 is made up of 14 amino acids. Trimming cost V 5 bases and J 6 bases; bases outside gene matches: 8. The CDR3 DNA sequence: TGTGCCATCAGTCTGCGGGAGCCCCCGGATACGCAGTATTTT. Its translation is CAISLREPPDTQYF.

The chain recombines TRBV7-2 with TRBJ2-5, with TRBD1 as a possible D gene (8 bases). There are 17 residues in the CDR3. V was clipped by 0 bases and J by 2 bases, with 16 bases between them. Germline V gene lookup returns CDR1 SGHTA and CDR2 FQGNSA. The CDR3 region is CASSLAGTGGAQETQYF. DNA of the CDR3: TGTGCCAGCAGCTTAGCCGGAACAGGGGGGGCTCAAGAGACCCAGTACTTC.

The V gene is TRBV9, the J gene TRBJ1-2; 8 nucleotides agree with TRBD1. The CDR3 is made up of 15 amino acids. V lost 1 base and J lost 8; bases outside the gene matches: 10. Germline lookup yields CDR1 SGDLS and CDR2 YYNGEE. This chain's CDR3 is CASSVSPDRGGGYTF. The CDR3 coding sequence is TGTGCCAGCAGCGTATCTCCTGACAGGGGAGGAGGCTACACCTTC.